The clone carrying this T cell receptor beta chain has just one count. Its antigen is unidentified. This sample was included in a study of cytomegalovirus exposure and HLA in healthy donors. General observations from the study: Researchers counted around 180 TCR beta chains as cytomegalovirus-associated.

The donors were part of the 120-subject validation cohort, which stood apart from the roughly 670-subject first cohort. Method: immunoSEQ multiplex PCR; TCRdb's copy keeps in-frame clones and lacks some. The data show tens of thousands of clones, with approximately 93% seen just once and approximately 4% held by the top ten. The CDR3 covers 15 residues. From germline, CDR1 is SGHRS and CDR2 YFSETQ. Germline trimming cut 3 bases from V and 4 bases from J; bases unmatched to any gene: 6. J is TRBJ2-3 and V is TRBV5-1; 9 bases align to TRBD2. The sequence came from a woman in her thirties in good health and CMV-seronegative. Sequenced sample: PBMCs. The CDR3 reads CASSYLAGESDTQYF. For the CDR3, the DNA is TGCGCCAGCAGCTACTTAGCGGGAGAGTCAGATACGCAGTATTTT.